The next 29 T cell receptor beta chains were all read from a single sample in a study of cytomegalovirus exposure and HLA in healthy donors (dated by TCRdb to the late 2010s). The library was made by the immunoSEQ multiplex PCR assay. TCRdb stores this immuneACCESS table with in-frame sequences only. Part of the clones is absent; in the studies checked, under half of the shortfall reflects unresolved V genes, and no reason is known for the rest. In all, the sample holds 97,000 or so clones, and more than 85% of those were seen once. Clones ranked in the top ten supply about 5.7% of the sample. Sequencing was performed on PBMCs. The receptors were gathered from a man aged 18 to 29 in good health and CMV-seropositive.

The V and J genes are TRBV25-1 and TRBJ1-5; D is possibly TRBD1 (5 bases). This CDR3 contains 13 residues. V was pared by 4 bases and J by 9 bases, with 13 bases between. Germline V gene data show CDR1 as MGHDK and CDR2 as SYGVNS. The CDR3 region is CASSAGIGRPQHF. CDR3 nucleotides: TGTGCCAGCAGTGCAGGGATTGGAAGGCCCCAGCATTTT.

This clone was detected a few times. The genes are TRBV14 and TRBJ2-7, with D maybe TRBD1 (5 bases). This CDR3 comprises 17 residues. CDR1 is SGHDN, CDR2 FVKESK, per germline. V was shortened by 0 bases and J by 0 bases, with 15 bases between the two germline ends. The CDR3 nucleotides read TGTGCCAGCAGCCAAGAGGTTTCCCCAGGGTACTCCTACGAGCAGTACTTC. As protein: CASSQEVSPGYSYEQYF.

The chain combines TRBV19 with TRBJ1-2; D call uncertain. CDR3 length: 14 residues. V was clipped by 3 bases and J by 4 bases, with 12 bases between them. Per the germline V gene, CDR1 is LNHDA and CDR2 is SQIVND (reference sequence). This CDR3 is CASSIPQVTYGYTF. The CDR3 nucleotides read TGTGCCAGTAGTATCCCCCAGGTTACCTATGGCTACACCTTC. The full variable domain, completed using reference TRBV19 and TRBJ1-2, is DGGITQSPKYLFRKEGQNVTLSCEQNLNHDAMYWYRQDPGQGLRLIYYSQIVNDFQKGDIAEGYSVSREKKESFPLTVTSAQKNPTAFYLCASSIPQVTYGYTFGSGTRLTVV.

The rearrangement joins TRBV15 to TRBJ1-2, with 7 bases matching TRBD1. V gave up 5 bases and J gave up 4 bases; unmatched junction bases: 10. Germline V CDR1 and CDR2: LNHNV, YYDKDF (reference sequence). There are 15 residues in the CDR3. In DNA, the CDR3 is TGTGCCACCAGCGAGAACAGGGGATTGAGCTATGGCTACACCTTC. Protein sequence: CATSENRGLSYGYTF. Complete variable domain (other parts from reference TRBV15 and TRBJ1-2): DAMVIQNPRYQVTQFGKPVTLSCSQTLNHNVMYWYQQKSSQAPKLLFHYYDKDFNNEADTPDNFQSRRPNTSFCFLDIRSPGLGDTAMYLCATSENRGLSYGYTFGSGTRLTVV.

This clone has a handful of counts. The rearrangement links TRBV7-2 to TRBJ2-1; 11 bases map to TRBD1. The CDR3 loop spans 14 amino acids. Trimming took 5 bases from V and 6 from J; bases not matched to a gene: 3. In germline, CDR1 is SGHTA, CDR2 FQGNSA. The CDR3 DNA sequence: TGTGCCAGCAGCCCCGGACAGGGGGCCAATGAGCAGTTCTTC. Its translation is CASSPGQGANEQFF.

A few counts support this clone. The V and J genes are TRBV9 and TRBJ1-5; possible D gene TRBD1, 5 bases. Per germline, CDR1 SGDLS and CDR2 YYNGEE. There are 16 residues in the CDR3. Trimming removed 0 bases from V and 0 bases from J, with 10 bases in between. The CDR3 is CASSVGSGYSNQPQHF. The CDR3 DNA reads TGTGCCAGCAGCGTAGGATCAGGGTATAGCAATCAGCCCCAGCATTTT.

The chain joins TRBV7-3 to TRBJ2-2, with 8 positions matching TRBD1. The CDR3 spans 15 residues. Looked up from germline, CDR1 is SGHTA and CDR2 is FQGTGA. Unmatched junction bases numbered 6, after V lost 4 bases and J lost 5 bases. CDR3 bases: TGTGCCAGCAGCTCAGGGGGCATAGGGACCGGGGAGCTGTTTTTT. It codes for CASSSGGIGTGELFF.

The genes are TRBV7-9 and TRBJ1-3; 8 bases are shared with TRBD1. In germline, CDR1 is SEHNR, CDR2 FQNEAQ (reference sequence). Trimming at V came to 2 bases and at J to 0 bases, leaving 3 bases not matched to a gene. The CDR3 extends over 16 amino acids. The CDR3 sequence is CASSLRTGSSGNTIYF. CDR3 DNA: TGTGCCAGCAGCTTAAGGACAGGGAGCTCTGGAAACACCATATATTTT. Complete variable domain (other parts from reference TRBV7-9 and TRBJ1-3): DTGVSQNPRHKITKRGQNVTFRCDPISEHNRLYWYRQTLGQGPEFLTYFQNEAQLEKSRLLSDRFSAERPKGSFSTLEIQRTEQGDSAMYLCASSLRTGSSGNTIYFGEGSWLTVV.

The chain is built from TRBV19 and TRBJ2-7, with 11 positions matching TRBD2. The CDR3 spans 16 residues. The junction had 5 bases not matched to a gene; V was cut back by 3 bases and J by 1 base. CDR1 is LNHDA and CDR2 is SQIVND in the germline V gene (reference sequence). CDR3 residues: CASSILAGGRSYEQYF. For the CDR3, the DNA is TGTGCCAGTAGTATTCTAGCGGGGGGACGTTCCTACGAGCAGTACTTC.

This clone was detected only a few times. The chain carries TRBV7-3 and TRBJ2-2; perhaps TRBD2 as D (6 bases). Looked up from germline, CDR1 is SGHTA and CDR2 is FQGTGA. V was cut by 5 bases and J by 1 base, with 11 bases left in between. This CDR3 has 15 amino acids. The CDR3 sequence: CASSTSSENTGELFF. CDR3 in DNA: TGTGCCAGCAGCACTAGCTCTGAGAACACCGGGGAGCTGTTTTTT. Variable domain in full (rest from reference TRBV7-3 and TRBJ2-2): GAGVSQTPSNKVTEKGKYVELRCDPISGHTALYWYRQSLGQGPEFLIYFQGTGAADDSGLPNDRFFAVRPEGSVSTLKIQRTERGDSAVYLCASSTSSENTGELFFGEGSRLTVL.

This chain links TRBV10-3 with TRBJ2-7; 10 nucleotides match TRBD1. This CDR3 is built from 15 residues. V shed 3 bases, J shed 1 base, and the junction held 3 bases outside the gene matches. Germline-derived CDR1 and CDR2 are ENHRY and SYGVKD. The CDR3 spells CAISERQGASYEQYF. The CDR3 DNA follows: TGTGCCATCAGTGAACGACAGGGGGCATCCTACGAGCAGTACTTC.

The rearrangement uses TRBV6-5 and TRBJ1-6; tentative D call: TRBD1 (6 bases). Germline-derived CDR1 and CDR2 are MNHEY and SVGAGI. V shed 6 bases and J shed 7 bases, with 13 bases lying between them. This CDR3 is built from 14 residues. Here the CDR3 DNA reads TGTGCCAGCAGCCAGGACAGAAGGAATTCACCCCTCCACTTT. Translation gives CASSQDRRNSPLHF.

In this sample, this clone turned up once. The J gene is TRBJ2-7, the V gene TRBV18; D is uncertain. The CDR3 has 12 amino acids. V dropped 6 bases and J dropped 0 bases, with 6 bases sitting between them. Germline V lookup: CDR1 KGHSH, CDR2 LQKENI. The CDR3 protein is CASSASSYEQYF. The CDR3 DNA is TGTGCCAGCTCCGCGAGCTCCTACGAGCAGTACTTC.

The chain combines TRBV27 with TRBJ1-5, with a tentative D call TRBD1 (6 bases). The CDR3 runs to 14 residues. V dropped 6 bases and J dropped 3 bases, with 12 bases sitting between them. Looked up from germline, CDR1 is MNHEY and CDR2 is SMNVEV (reference sequence). The DNA for the CDR3 is TGTGCCAGCAGCCCCGGACAGTTCAATCAGCCCCAGCATTTT. As protein: CASSPGQFNQPQHF.

The chain is built from TRBV19 and TRBJ1-5; TRBD1 matches at 11 bases. J was trimmed by 6 bases and V by 6 bases; bases with no gene match: 7. The length of the CDR3 is 15 residues. Germline V gene lookup returns CDR1 LNHDA and CDR2 SQIVND (reference sequence). DNA for the CDR3: TGTGCCAGTAGCCTAGGGACAGGGGGGTTTCAGCCCCAGCATTTT. Its translation: CASSLGTGGFQPQHF.

This clone was detected only once. J is TRBJ1-5 and V is TRBV6-4, with 7 bases aligning to TRBD1. The CDR3 contains 14 residues. Unmatched junction bases numbered 3, after V lost 5 bases and J lost 2 bases. CDR1 MRHNA and CDR2 SNTAGT come from the germline V gene. The CDR3 nucleotides read TGTGCCAGCAGTCCTACAGGGGGCAATCAGCCCCAGCATTTT. Protein product: CASSPTGGNQPQHF.

Points on this clone: In the same sample, other DNA sequences code for this CDR3. The V and J genes are TRBV5-1 and TRBJ1-1, with a tentative D call TRBD1 (5 bases). Germline CDR1 is SGHRS and CDR2 is YFSETQ. The V end lost 0 bases, the J end lost 4 bases, and 10 bases lay between the germline ends. There are 14 residues in the CDR3. CDR3 in amino acids: CASSLAQGGTEAFF. DNA for the CDR3: TGCGCCAGCAGCTTGGCCCAGGGAGGCACTGAAGCTTTCTTT. The complete variable domain, with remaining parts taken from reference TRBV5-1 and TRBJ1-1, reads KAGVTQTPRYLIKTRGQQVTLSCSPISGHRSVSWYQQTPGQGLQFLFEYFSETQRNKGNFPGRFSGRQFSNSRSEMNVSTLELGDSALYLCASSLAQGGTEAFFGQGTRLTVV.

There are a few counts of this clone. The chain has TRBV2 and TRBJ2-7; TRBD1 aligns across 7 bases. In germline, CDR1 is SNHLY, CDR2 FYNNEI. The junction had 1 base not matched to a gene; V was cut back by 5 bases and J by 3 bases. This CDR3 has 12 residues. The CDR3 here is CASSRQGYEQYF. The CDR3 DNA sequence: TGTGCCAGCAGTAGACAGGGCTACGAGCAGTACTTC.

The chain employs TRBV19 and TRBJ1-2; D not certain. CDR3 length: 17 amino acids. Looked up from germline, CDR1 is LNHDA and CDR2 is SQIVND (reference sequence). Trimming pared 4 bases from V and 4 bases from J, leaving 22 bases between. The CDR3: CASSNREKVFRFYGYTF. The CDR3 DNA reads as TGTGCCAGTAGTAATCGGGAGAAAGTTTTCCGCTTCTATGGCTACACCTTC. Variable domain in full (rest from reference TRBV19 and TRBJ1-2): DGGITQSPKYLFRKEGQNVTLSCEQNLNHDAMYWYRQDPGQGLRLIYYSQIVNDFQKGDIAEGYSVSREKKESFPLTVTSAQKNPTAFYLCASSNREKVFRFYGYTFGSGTRLTVV.

This clone turned up a few times. The chain combines TRBV11-3 with TRBJ2-1; TRBD2 aligns across 9 bases. From germline, CDR1 is SGHNT and CDR2 YENEEA. The CDR3 is 15 residues long. V lost 1 base to trimming and J lost 4 bases; unmatched junction nucleotides: 2. The CDR3 DNA follows: TGTGCCAGCAGCTTAGCTAGCGGGGCATACAATGAGCAGTTCTTC. Its protein product is CASSLASGAYNEQFF.

The rearrangement links TRBV4-2 to TRBJ2-7; 13 bases are a match to TRBD2. The CDR3 runs to 16 residues. J was trimmed by 2 bases and V by 2 bases; bases with no gene match: 3. The germline gives CDR1 LGHNA, CDR2 YNFKEQ. The CDR3 is CASSQPGLAGTYEQYF. CDR3 in DNA: TGTGCCAGCAGCCAACCGGGACTAGCGGGAACCTACGAGCAGTACTTC.

The chain recombines TRBV5-5 with TRBJ2-7, with 10 bases aligning to TRBD2. There are 14 residues in the CDR3. Germline trimming cut 4 bases from V and 5 bases from J; bases unmatched to any gene: 6. Per germline, CDR1 SGHKS and CDR2 YYEKEE (reference sequence). The DNA for the CDR3 is TGTGCCAGCAGCACCGGACTAGCGGTGCACGAGCAGTACTTC. Amino acids: CASSTGLAVHEQYF.

This chain uses TRBV2 with TRBJ2-3; 7 nucleotides match TRBD1. Germline-derived CDR1 and CDR2 are SNHLY and FYNNEI. With V trimmed by 7 bases and J by 6 bases, 10 bases remained unmatched. The CDR3 is 14 residues long. The CDR3 is CASNTWGTADTQYF. In DNA form, the CDR3 reads TGTGCCAGCAACACATGGGGGACAGCGGATACGCAGTATTTT.

J is TRBJ1-2 and V is TRBV9; 7 bases map to TRBD1. Germline V gene lookup returns CDR1 SGDLS and CDR2 YYNGEE. The CDR3 spans 17 residues. V gave up 4 bases and J gave up 6 bases; unmatched junction bases: 18. CDR3 in DNA: TGTGCCAGCAGCCGTAGGACAGACAGGGCCATGGGAGATGGCTACACCTTC. This gives the protein CASSRRTDRAMGDGYTF.

The rearrangement joins TRBV5-1 to TRBJ2-5, with D hard to call. The CDR3 runs 14 residues. The V gene's germline CDR1 is SGHRS and CDR2 YFSETQ. The V end was cut by 2 bases, the J end by 1 base, with 9 bases between. The CDR3 protein is CASSFLVGQETQYF. The CDR3, as DNA: TGCGCCAGCAGCTTTCTAGTTGGCCAAGAGACCCAGTACTTC. The full variable domain, rest sourced from reference TRBV5-1 and TRBJ2-5, is KAGVTQTPRYLIKTRGQQVTLSCSPISGHRSVSWYQQTPGQGLQFLFEYFSETQRNKGNFPGRFSGRQFSNSRSEMNVSTLELGDSALYLCASSFLVGQETQYFGPGTRLLVL.

V gene TRBV15 combines with J gene TRBJ2-4; 7 bases map to TRBD1. The V and J ends lost 0 bases and 7 bases, in that order; junction bases with no gene match: 6. Germline V lookup: CDR1 LNHNV, CDR2 YYDKDF (reference sequence). The CDR3 loop spans 15 amino acids. The CDR3 nucleotides are TGTGCCACCAGCAGAGATCCAGGGGGTGTTAACATTCAGTACTTC. Translation: CATSRDPGGVNIQYF.

This chain's CDR3 is CASSAYRVGAEGTQYF. The CDR3 DNA reads TGCGCCAGCAGCGCTTACAGGGTCGGGGCAGAGGGGACGCAGTATTTT. This chain links TRBV5-1 with TRBJ2-3, with a weak D call TRBD1 (6 bases). The CDR3 is made up of 16 amino acids. Trimming shortened V by 4 bases and J by 9 bases, and 24 bases separated the two germline ends. The germline CDR1 and CDR2 sequences are SGHRS and YFSETQ.

This chain uses TRBV5-6 with TRBJ2-3; 8 positions match TRBD2. The junction had 8 bases not matched to a gene; V was cut back by 0 bases and J by 2 bases. Looked up from germline, CDR1 is SGHDT and CDR2 is YYEEEE. CDR3 length: 17 amino acids. Here the CDR3 DNA reads TGTGCCAGCAGCTTGGGGCGGATAGCGGGATCCACAGATACGCAGTATTTT. Translated, it gives CASSLGRIAGSTDTQYF.

This chain connects TRBV29-1 to TRBJ2-3; perhaps TRBD2 as D (6 bases). The CDR3 has 13 amino acids. V dropped 4 bases and J dropped 3 bases, with 11 bases sitting between them. The V gene's germline CDR1 is SQVTM and CDR2 ANQGSEA. CDR3 in amino acids: CSVAPGGTDTQYF. The DNA of the CDR3 is TGCAGCGTTGCCCCCGGGGGTACAGATACGCAGTATTTT.